This TCR beta chain was observed in a study of graft-versus-host responses after intestinal transplantation. Whole-study context: The recipients all started with anti-thymocyte globulin induction and then took tacrolimus and steroids for 2 to 3 years.

This CDR3 comprises 14 residues. From germline, CDR1 is SEHNR and CDR2 FQNEAQ (reference sequence). Trimming removed 0 bases at V and 9 bases at J, with 14 bases between. Concerning this clone itself: Its antigen remains unknown.

Data came from immunoSEQ multiplex PCR; TCRdb stores just in-frame clones and leaves some out. This repertoire shows approximately 80,000 clones, about 89% found once; its top ten account for approximately 0.35%. Notes on the study in general: Across patients carrying graft-donor T cell macrochimerism, allografts held high graft-versus-host to host-versus-graft clonal ratios. Early after transplant, HvG clones declined as circulating GvH clones peaked.

The clonotype was recovered from a human donor who received an intestinal transplant. The V and J genes are TRBV7-9 and TRBJ2-5; D gene unclear. Sequences were derived from unstimulated CD4+ T cells sorted from spleen or lymph node cells, sampled before intestinal transplant. The CDR3 loop reads CASSLADVPEAQYF. The CDR3 DNA reads TGTGCCAGCAGCTTAGCTGATGTCCCCGAGGCCCAGTACTTC.